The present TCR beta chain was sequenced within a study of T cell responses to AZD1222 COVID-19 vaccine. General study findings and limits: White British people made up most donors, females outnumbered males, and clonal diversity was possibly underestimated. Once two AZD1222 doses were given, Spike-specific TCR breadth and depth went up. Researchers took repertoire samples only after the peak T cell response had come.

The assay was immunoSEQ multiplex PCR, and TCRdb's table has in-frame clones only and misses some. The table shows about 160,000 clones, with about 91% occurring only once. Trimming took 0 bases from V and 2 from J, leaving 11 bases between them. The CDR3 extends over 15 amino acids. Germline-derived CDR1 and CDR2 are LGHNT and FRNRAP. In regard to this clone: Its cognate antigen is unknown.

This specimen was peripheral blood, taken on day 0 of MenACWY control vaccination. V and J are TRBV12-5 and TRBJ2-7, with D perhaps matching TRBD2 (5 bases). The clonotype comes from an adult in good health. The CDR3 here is CASGLVPDYTYEQYF. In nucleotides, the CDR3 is TGTGCTAGTGGTTTGGTACCTGACTATACCTACGAGCAGTACTTC.